The text below deals with one TCR beta chain. This clone turned up a few times. The antigen it recognizes is unknown. No qualities accompany the bases; no much larger clone lies one base away. The germline V gene supplies CDR1 LGHNA and CDR2 YNFKEQ. A distance of 8 bases separates the germline ends of V and J, which lose 1 base and 4 bases respectively. From the cysteine up to the phenylalanine, the CDR3 has a length of 14 residues. Just CDR3 DNA is preserved here, 42 bases in frame from base 1. The immunoSEQ Assay was the method used to sequence TCRbeta CDR3 regions. After extraction, genomic DNA underwent amplification by bias-controlled multiplex PCR, followed by high-throughput sequencing. As for the original processing: To quantify the absolute abundance of each unique TCRbeta CDR3 region, sequences were collapsed and filtered. T cell fraction was estimated by normalizing TCRbeta template counts to usable DNA, which was measured by amplifying reference genes present in all nucleated cells. Repertoire TCRs were annotated as SARS-CoV-2-specific when V gene, CDR3 amino acid sequence and J gene were exactly matched to a known reactive TCR set. MIRA supplied the reference SARS-CoV-2 TCR set, which was filtered for enrichment in COVID-19-positive ImmuneCODE repertoires so that public or cross-reactive TCRs were removed. Using the MIRA antigens, annotated TCRs were further analysed by specific ORF or by position within an ORF. Breadth was defined as annotated unique rearrangements over total unique productive rearrangements; depth was the summed frequency of those rearrangements. TCR breadth was compared between groups using two-sided Wilcoxon rank-sum tests. The immuneACCESS repertoire file appears here via TCRdb, limited to in-frame rearrangements. These files lack a portion of the clones; in checked studies, under half of the deficit traces to unresolved V genes, and the cause of the others is not known. That table supplies the V and J calls and clone size; D and trimming were determined from the DNA. The sample profile shows roughly 250,000 clones; around nine tenths of them were found once. About 2.8% of the sample comes from the top ten.

The entry originates in a study of Ad26.COV2.S vaccination and SARS-CoV-2 variants (dated by TCRdb to the early 2020s). For context, the study as a whole: Vaccine-arm donors came from COV1001, a multicentre, randomized, double-blind, placebo-controlled phase I-IIa trial of Ad26.COV2.S in healthy adults. Participants in the trial were split at random into five groups of five each, receiving low-dose or high-dose Ad26.COV2.S once or twice, or else placebo on both occasions. Ad26.COV2.S was given intramuscularly at 5x10^10 or 1x10^11 viral particles, as a single shot or as two shots 56 days apart. Investigators remained blinded to trial group allocation during experiments and outcome assessment. A total of some 30 samples were included in the TCR-sequenced set, comprising around 19 Ad26.COV2.S vaccine recipients, 5 placebo recipients and 8 SARS-CoV-2 convalescent individuals. TCRbeta repertoire sequencing served as the tool for gauging how specific and how broad the SARS-CoV-2-reactive T cell receptors were following Ad26.COV2.S vaccination. Here is what the overall study found, with its caveats: The authors noted that total T cell responses may have been underestimated by the TCR breadth and depth analyses. Compared with placebo recipients, Ad26.COV2.S recipients showed higher spike-specific TCR breadth (P = 0.0014). After vaccination, substantial breadth of spike-specific CD8+ and CD4+ T cell responses was reported. The study was not powered to compare responses between vaccine doses or regimens. Non-spike TCR breadth was comparable between vaccine and placebo recipients, consistent with the vaccine containing only spike.

The treatment or condition label corresponds to: 19 received Ad26.COV2.S at low or high dose, single or two shots; about five received placebo; per-sample allocation not given. Repertoires of vaccine and placebo recipients were sequenced from samples collected on day 63 after the first injection. In Cohort 1b, around 23 adults aged 18-55 years were enrolled at a single site in Boston, USA, between 29 July and 7 August 2020. Ad26.COV2.S consisted of a replication-incompetent adenovirus type 26 vector by which a prefusion-stabilized SARS-CoV-2 spike protein from the original Wuhan strain was expressed.

Recombination connected TRBV4-2 to TRBJ2-1, with TRBD2 tentatively as D gene (5 bases match). This specimen was peripheral blood, taken in a trial of Ad26.COV2.S vaccine versus placebo. The sequence was collected from a person aged 18-60 years who received the Ad26.COV2.S COVID-19 vaccine or a placebo. The CDR3 loop reads CASSQGTGYNEQFF. The nucleotides read TGTGCCAGCAGCCAAGGAACGGGATACAATGAGCAGTTCTTC.